This entry describes one T cell receptor beta chain. Per the authors' pipeline: Amplification of reference gene primers was used by the study to estimate nucleated cell counts. Data came from immunoSEQ multiplex PCR; TCRdb stores just in-frame clones and leaves some out. V, J and clone size derive from that table, while D and trimming were established from the DNA sequence. The sample holds approximately 270,000 clones, nearly 90% seen once. This specimen comes from a study of blood T cell repertoires in COVID-19. Overall study: The United States, Italy and Spain supplied acute and convalescent COVID-19 samples. Sources were T cells, B-cell-depleted T cells, or PBMCs; the material itself was cDNA or gDNA.

The CDR3 is 12 amino acids. Germline assignment: CDR1 GTSNPN and CDR2 SVGIG (reference sequence). V was pared by 5 bases and J by 5 bases, with 10 bases between. The V gene is TRBV30, the J gene TRBJ2-1; D might be TRBD2 (5 bases). This sequence originates from a man younger than 35 with active or convalescent COVID-19. The sample was peripheral blood. CDR3: CAWDSTNNEQFF. CDR3 DNA: TGTGCCTGGGACTCGACTAACAATGAGCAGTTCTTC.